The T cell receptor beta chain under discussion was sequenced for a study of blood T cell repertoires in COVID-19. Only in-frame clones appear in the TCRdb table, and some are missing; sequencing was by immunoSEQ multiplex PCR. The sample has 55,000 to 70,000 clones, about four fifths seen once. This clone has only one observation. This CDR3 is built from 14 residues. V lost 0 bases, J lost 6 bases, and 12 bases lay in between. CDR1 and CDR2 from the germline V gene are GTSNPN and SVGIG (reference sequence). What was sequenced was peripheral blood. The chain recombines TRBV30 with TRBJ1-5; D uncertain. The receptor comes from a woman older than 75 with acute or convalescent COVID-19. CDR3 region: CAWSVWGGSQPQHF. CDR3 in DNA: TGTGCCTGGAGTGTTTGGGGAGGTAGTCAGCCCCAGCATTTT.